The text below deals with one T cell receptor (beta chain). Its matching antigen is unknown. The data were obtained in a study of beta chain features in type 1 diabetes. The germline gives CDR1 MDHEN, CDR2 SYDVKM. With V trimmed by 5 bases and J by 6 bases, 12 bases remained unmatched. The CDR3 is made up of 15 amino acids. Sort purity for all populations was recorded as exceeding 98%. All of the isolated RNA was reverse transcribed, so expressed TCRB transcripts were sequenced. The assay was immunoSEQ multiplex PCR, and TCRdb's table has in-frame clones only and misses some. Among a few hundred thousand clones listed, 8% to 13% were seen once. The study, taken as a whole, reports: The naive, central memory and Treg TCRB repertoires showed an apparent similarity that was greater among patients than among healthy donors. In patients and controls equally, PCR might favor templates that are shorter. The influence of HLA type on TCRB rearrangement stayed undetermined.

This chain connects TRBV28 to TRBJ2-7; the match to TRBD1 covers 8 bases. The sample consisted of naive CD4+ T cells from blood. This clonotype was sampled from a woman in her twenties or thirties in good health. The CDR3 coding sequence is TGTGCCAGCAGTCCTCCGACAGGGGCGGGTTCCGAGCAGTACTTC. This translates into CASSPPTGAGSEQYF.